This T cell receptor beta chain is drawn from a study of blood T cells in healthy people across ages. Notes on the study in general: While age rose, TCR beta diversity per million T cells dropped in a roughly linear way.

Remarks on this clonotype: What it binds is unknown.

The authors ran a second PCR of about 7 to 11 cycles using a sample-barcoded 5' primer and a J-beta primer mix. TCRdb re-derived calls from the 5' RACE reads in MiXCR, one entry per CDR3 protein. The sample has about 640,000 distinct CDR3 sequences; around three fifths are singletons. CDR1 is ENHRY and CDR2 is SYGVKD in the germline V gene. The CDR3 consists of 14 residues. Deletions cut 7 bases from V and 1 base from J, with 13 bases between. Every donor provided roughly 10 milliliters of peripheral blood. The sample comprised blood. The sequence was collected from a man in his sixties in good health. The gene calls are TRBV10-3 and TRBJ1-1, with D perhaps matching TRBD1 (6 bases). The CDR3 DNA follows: TGTGCCATCAAGAAACAGGGTAGGAACACTGAAGCTTTCTTT. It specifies CAIKKQGRNTEAFF.